A single count supports the clone carrying this TCR beta chain. This sample stems from a study of blood T cell repertoires in COVID-19. Background on the study: From the United States, Italy and Spain came samples of acute and convalescent COVID-19.

The length of the CDR3 is 14 residues. Germline CDR1 and CDR2: SGHRS and YFSETQ. V lost 0 bases, J lost 5 bases, and 9 bases lay in between. In the authors' methods: Amplified reference gene primers provided the basis for estimating nucleated cell counts. Method: immunoSEQ multiplex PCR; TCRdb's copy keeps in-frame clones and lacks some. V and J calls and clone size come straight from that table; D and trimming were deduced from the DNA. The sample has about 180,000 clones, roughly 81% seen once. The gene calls are TRBV5-1 and TRBJ2-1, with a possible D match to TRBD1 (6 bases). The source is a woman of 80 years or more with COVID-19, enrolled during active disease. Specimen: peripheral blood. This chain's CDR3 is CASSLGTVDNEQFF. The CDR3 DNA reads TGCGCCAGCAGCTTGGGGACAGTTGACAATGAGCAGTTCTTC.